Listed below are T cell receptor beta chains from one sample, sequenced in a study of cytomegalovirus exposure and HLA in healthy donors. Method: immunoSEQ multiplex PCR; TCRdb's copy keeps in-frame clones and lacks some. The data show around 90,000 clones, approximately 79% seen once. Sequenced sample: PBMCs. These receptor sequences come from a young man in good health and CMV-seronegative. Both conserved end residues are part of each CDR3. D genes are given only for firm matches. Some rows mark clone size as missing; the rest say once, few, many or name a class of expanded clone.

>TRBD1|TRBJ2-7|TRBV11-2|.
CASSRDRAYEQYF
TGTGCCAGCAGCCGGGACAGAGCCTACGAGCAGTACTTC
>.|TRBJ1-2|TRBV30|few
CAWSVLQAGYGYTF
TGTGCCTGGAGTGTACTTCAAGCAGGCTATGGCTACACCTTC
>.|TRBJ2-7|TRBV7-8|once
CASSSGVLGDSYEQYF
TGTGCCAGCAGCTCGGGCGTTTTAGGGGACTCCTACGAGCAGTACTTC
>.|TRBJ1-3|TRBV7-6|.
CASSLGVGRADTIYF
TGTGCCAGCAGCTTAGGGGTGGGCCGAGCGGACACCATATATTTT
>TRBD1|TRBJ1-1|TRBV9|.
CASSVGLTGTGGRNTEAFF
TGTGCCAGCAGCGTAGGTTTGACAGGGACGGGCGGCAGGAACACTGAAGCTTTCTTT
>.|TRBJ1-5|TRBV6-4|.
CASRAQGNSNQPQHF
TGTGCCAGCAGGGCCCAGGGAAATAGCAATCAGCCCCAGCATTTT
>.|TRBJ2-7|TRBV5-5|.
CASSPTAQYEQYF
TGTGCCAGCAGCCCCACCGCACAATACGAGCAGTACTTC
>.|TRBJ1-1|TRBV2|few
CASRTESGGTEAFF
TGTGCCAGCAGGACGGAGTCCGGGGGCACTGAAGCTTTCTTT
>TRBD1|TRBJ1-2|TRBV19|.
CASSPDRDGYTF
TGTGCCAGTAGTCCGGACAGGGATGGCTACACCTTC
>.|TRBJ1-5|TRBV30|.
CAWSGRERNQPQHF
TGTGCCTGGAGTGGCAGGGAAAGGAATCAGCCCCAGCATTTT
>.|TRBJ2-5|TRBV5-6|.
CASSLTATQETQYF
TGTGCCAGCAGCTTGACCGCGACTCAAGAGACCCAGTACTTC
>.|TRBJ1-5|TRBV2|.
CASSGRSSNQPQHF
TGTGCCAGCAGTGGGAGGAGTAGCAATCAGCCCCAGCATTTT
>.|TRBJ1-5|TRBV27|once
CASSLIEGLGMPQHF
TGTGCCAGCAGTTTGATTGAGGGTTTAGGTATGCCCCAGCATTTT
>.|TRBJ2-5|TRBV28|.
CASSFQFQETQYF
TGTGCCAGCAGTTTTCAGTTTCAAGAGACCCAGTACTTC
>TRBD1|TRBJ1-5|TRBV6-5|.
CASSPGQVNQPQHF
TGTGCCAGCAGTCCGGGACAGGTGAATCAGCCCCAGCATTTT
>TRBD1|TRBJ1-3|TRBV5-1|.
CASSPTGGAISGNTIYF
TGCGCCAGCAGCCCGACAGGGGGTGCCATCTCTGGAAACACCATATATTTT
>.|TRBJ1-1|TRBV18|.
CASSPHTGENTEAFF
TGTGCCAGCTCACCACATACAGGAGAGAACACTGAAGCTTTCTTT
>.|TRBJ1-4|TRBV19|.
CASSISETGEKLFF
TGTGCCAGTAGTATATCGGAGACGGGAGAAAAACTGTTTTTT
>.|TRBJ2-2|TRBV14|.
CASSQVLGELFF
TGTGCCAGCAGCCAAGTTCTCGGGGAGCTGTTTTTT
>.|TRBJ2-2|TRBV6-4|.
CASSEDTGNTGELFF
TGTGCCAGCAGTGAGGACACGGGGAACACCGGGGAGCTGTTTTTT
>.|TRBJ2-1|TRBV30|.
CGSQGGGNEQFF
TGTGGAAGTCAGGGGGGTGGAAATGAGCAGTTCTTC
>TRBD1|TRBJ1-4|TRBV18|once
CASSPRSSGTGGRKLFF
TGTGCCAGCTCACCCCGGTCTTCCGGGACAGGGGGCCGAAAACTGTTTTTT
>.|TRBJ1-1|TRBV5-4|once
CASSLPSVPNTEAFF
TGTGCCAGCAGCTTGCCCTCAGTACCGAACACTGAAGCTTTCTTT
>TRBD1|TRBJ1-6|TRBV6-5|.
CASRQGLNSPLHF
TGTGCCAGCAGACAGGGGTTGAATTCACCCCTCCACTTT
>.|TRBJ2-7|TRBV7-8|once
CASSLAPGENYEQYF
TGTGCCAGCAGCTTAGCCCCAGGGGAGAACTACGAGCAGTACTTC
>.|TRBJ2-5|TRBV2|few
CASTDGGMGETQYF
TGTGCCAGCACCGACGGAGGGATGGGAGAGACCCAGTACTTC
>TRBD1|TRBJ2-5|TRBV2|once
CASERDRGFRETQYF
TGTGCCAGCGAAAGAGACAGGGGCTTTCGAGAGACCCAGTACTTC
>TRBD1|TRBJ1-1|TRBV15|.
CATSWTGWGAMNTEAFF
TGTGCCACCAGCTGGACAGGTTGGGGGGCAATGAACACTGAAGCTTTCTTT
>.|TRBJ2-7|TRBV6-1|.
CASSGQWTGTYEQYF
TGTGCCAGCAGTGGACAATGGACTGGGACCTACGAGCAGTACTTC
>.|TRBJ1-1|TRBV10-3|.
CAISAIPDKLEAFF
TGTGCCATCAGTGCAATCCCTGATAAACTTGAAGCTTTCTTT
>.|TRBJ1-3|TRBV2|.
CASSEWAGSGNTIYF
TGTGCCAGCAGTGAGTGGGCAGGGTCTGGAAACACCATATATTTT
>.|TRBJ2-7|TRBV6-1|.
CASSEAPGVPYEQYF
TGTGCCAGCAGTGAAGCCCCGGGAGTACCCTACGAGCAGTACTTC
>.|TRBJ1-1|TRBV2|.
CASSDQVGTEAFF
TGTGCCAGCAGTGACCAGGTCGGCACTGAAGCTTTCTTT
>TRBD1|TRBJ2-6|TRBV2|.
CASRGGQGNRLISGANVLTF
TGTGCCAGCAGAGGGGGACAGGGTAACCGTCTGATCTCTGGGGCCAACGTCCTGACTTTC
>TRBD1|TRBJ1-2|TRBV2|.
CASSEQTGSGYTF
TGTGCCAGCAGTGAACAGACAGGGAGCGGCTACACCTTC
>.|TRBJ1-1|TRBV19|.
CASSISPYMNTEAFF
TGTGCCAGTAGTATCTCCCCTTATATGAACACTGAAGCTTTCTTT